A selection of T cell receptor beta chains follows, all from one sample in a study of blood T cell repertoires in COVID-19. Assay: immunoSEQ multiplex PCR; the TCRdb copy retains only in-frame clones and omits some. The sample has 60,000 to 75,000 clones, approximately 85% seen once. The sequencing sample was made of peripheral blood. The origin of the receptors is a woman older than 75 with active or convalescent COVID-19. Each CDR3 is given with its conserved first and last residue. Fields, in order: CDR3 length, V gene, clone size, D gene, J gene, CDR3 protein, CDR3 DNA. The D gene is left open where the match is weak. Expanded clones get a size class; other rows say once, few or many, or leave the size out.

>16|TRBV3-1/TRBV3-2|-|-|TRBJ1-3
CASSRDLAVGGNTIYF
TGTGCCAGCAGCCGCGACTTGGCAGTCGGCGGAAACACCATATATTTT
>15|TRBV2|-|TRBD2|TRBJ2-1
CASRPGTSGGGEQFF
TGTGCCAGCAGACCTGGGACTAGCGGGGGGGGTGAGCAGTTCTTC
>16|TRBV14|-|TRBD1|TRBJ2-5
CASSQDRWDSQETQYF
TGTGCCAGCAGCCAAGATAGGTGGGACAGCCAAGAGACCCAGTACTTC
>14|TRBV3-1/TRBV3-2|-|TRBD1|TRBJ1-6
CASSSDRDRSPLHF
TGTGCCAGCAGTTCCGACAGGGACCGTTCACCCCTCCACTTT
>14|TRBV19|-|-|TRBJ1-2
CASSMAPGVYVYTF
TGTGCCAGTAGTATGGCGCCAGGGGTCTATGTGTACACCTTC
>15|TRBV7-2|-|TRBD1|TRBJ1-5
CASSLDREVGQPQHF
TGTGCCAGCAGCTTGGACAGGGAAGTGGGTCAGCCCCAGCATTTT
>18|TRBV7-2|few|TRBD2|TRBJ2-7
CASSTGTSGGRLSYEQYF
TGTGCCAGCAGCACAGGGACTAGCGGGGGGCGCCTCTCCTACGAGCAGTACTTC
>15|TRBV9|-|TRBD1|TRBJ1-4
CASSLTGQRGEKLFF
TGTGCCAGCAGCCTCACGGGACAGAGAGGTGAAAAACTGTTTTTT
>16|TRBV7-2|-|TRBD2|TRBJ2-7
CASSLEVAGSSYEQYF
TGTGCCAGCAGCTTAGAAGTAGCGGGGAGCTCCTACGAGCAGTACTTC
>13|TRBV5-1|-|-|TRBJ1-3
CASRDTSGNTIYF
TGCGCCAGCAGGGACACCTCTGGAAACACCATATATTTT
>11|TRBV29-1|-|-|TRBJ2-5
CSVGGQETQYF
TGCAGCGTTGGCGGCCAAGAGACCCAGTACTTC
>14|TRBV2|-|TRBD1|TRBJ1-2
CASNGQGVSDGYTF
TGTGCCAGCAACGGACAGGGTGTATCGGATGGCTACACCTTC
>16|TRBV21-1|-|-|TRBJ1-3
CASSSPTEGGGNTIYF
TGTGCCAGCAGCTCCCCGACCGAAGGGGGTGGAAACACCATATATTTT
>16|TRBV10-3|-|-|TRBJ2-2
CAISEEGFGSTGELFF
TGTGCCATCAGTGAGGAAGGGTTCGGGAGCACCGGGGAGCTGTTTTTT
>13|TRBV6-5|-|-|TRBJ1-2
CASHSGKAHGYTF
TGTGCCAGCCATTCCGGGAAAGCCCATGGCTACACCTTC
>14|TRBV27|-|TRBD1|TRBJ1-1
CASSEGTGLTEAFF
TGTGCCAGCAGTGAAGGGACAGGGTTAACTGAAGCTTTCTTT
>14|TRBV19|-|-|TRBJ1-5
CASMMSGGYQPQHF
TGTGCCAGTATGATGTCGGGGGGCTATCAGCCCCAGCATTTT
>14|TRBV7-9|few|TRBD1|TRBJ2-2
CASSHEGTAGELFF
TGTGCCAGCAGCCACGAAGGGACAGCCGGGGAGCTGTTTTTT
>17|TRBV24-1|once|TRBD1|TRBJ2-2
CATSSPLRGLNTGELFF
TGTGCCACCAGCTCCCCCCTGAGGGGGCTAAACACCGGGGAGCTGTTTTTT
>17|TRBV6-1|-|-|TRBJ2-1
CASSEWAGPISYNEQFF
TGTGCCAGCAGTGAATGGGCAGGGCCCATTTCCTACAATGAGCAGTTCTTC
>13|TRBV7-9|few|-|TRBJ1-2
CASSLLSGYGYTF
TGTGCCAGCAGCTTATTGTCGGGGTATGGCTACACCTTC
>13|TRBV2|-|-|TRBJ1-1
CASSEARDIEAFF
TGTGCCAGCAGTGAAGCGCGAGACATCGAAGCTTTCTTT
>16|TRBV5-1|-|TRBD1|TRBJ1-5
CASSLNGDSPNQPQHF
TGCGCCAGCAGCTTGAATGGGGACAGTCCCAATCAGCCCCAGCATTTT
>12|TRBV10-3|-|-|TRBJ2-7
CAISEQDYEQYF
TGTGCCATCAGTGAGCAGGACTACGAGCAGTACTTC